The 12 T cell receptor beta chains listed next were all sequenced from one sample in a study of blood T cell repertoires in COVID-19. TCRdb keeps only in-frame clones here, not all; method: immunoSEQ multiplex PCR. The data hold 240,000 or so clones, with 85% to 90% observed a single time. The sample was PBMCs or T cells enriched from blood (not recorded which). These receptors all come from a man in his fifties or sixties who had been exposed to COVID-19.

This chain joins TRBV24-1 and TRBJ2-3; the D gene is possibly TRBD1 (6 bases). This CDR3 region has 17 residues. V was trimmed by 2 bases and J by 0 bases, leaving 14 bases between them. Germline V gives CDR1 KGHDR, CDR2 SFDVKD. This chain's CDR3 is CATSDSNRALSTDTQYF. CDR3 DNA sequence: TGTGCCACCAGTGATTCCAACAGGGCTTTGAGCACAGATACGCAGTATTTT.

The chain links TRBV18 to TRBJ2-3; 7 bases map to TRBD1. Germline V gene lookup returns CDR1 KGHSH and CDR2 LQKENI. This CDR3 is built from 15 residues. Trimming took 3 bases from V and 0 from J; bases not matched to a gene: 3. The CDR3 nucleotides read TGTGCCAGCTCACCCGGGGACAGAAGCACAGATACGCAGTATTTT. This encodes CASSPGDRSTDTQYF.

This CDR3 reads CASSHDRDYGYTF. The CDR3 DNA sequence: TGTGCCAGCAGCCATGACAGGGACTATGGCTACACCTTC. The J gene is TRBJ1-2, the V gene TRBV5-6, with TRBD1 identical over 7 bases. V lost 4 bases to trimming and J lost 3 bases; unmatched junction nucleotides: 3. The CDR3 covers 13 residues. Germline V lookup: CDR1 SGHDT, CDR2 YYEEEE. The complete variable domain, with remaining parts taken from reference TRBV5-6 and TRBJ1-2, reads DAGVTQSPTHLIKTRGQQVTLRCSPKSGHDTVSWYQQALGQGPQFIFQYYEEEERQRGNFPDRFSGHQFPNYSSELNVNALLLGDSALYLCASSHDRDYGYTFGSGTRLTVV.

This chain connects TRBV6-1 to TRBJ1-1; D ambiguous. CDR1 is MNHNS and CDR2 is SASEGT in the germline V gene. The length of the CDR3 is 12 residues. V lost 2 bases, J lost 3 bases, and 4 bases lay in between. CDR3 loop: CASSETDTEAFF. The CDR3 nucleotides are TGTGCCAGCAGTGAAACAGACACTGAAGCTTTCTTT.

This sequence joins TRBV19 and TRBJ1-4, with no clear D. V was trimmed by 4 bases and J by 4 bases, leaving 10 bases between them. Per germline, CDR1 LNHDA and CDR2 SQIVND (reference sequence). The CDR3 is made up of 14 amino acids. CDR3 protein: CASSSRVYNEKLFF. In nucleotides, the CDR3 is TGTGCCAGTAGTAGTAGAGTATATAATGAAAAACTGTTTTTT.

In nucleotides, the CDR3 is TGTGCCACCAGCTCGATTATCGGTGGCTACACCTTC. Encoded protein: CATSSIIGGYTF. The rearrangement joins TRBV15 to TRBJ1-2; D ambiguous. CDR1 LNHNV and CDR2 YYDKDF come from the germline V gene (reference sequence). The CDR3 runs 12 residues. V shed 5 bases and J shed 7 bases, with 11 bases lying between them.

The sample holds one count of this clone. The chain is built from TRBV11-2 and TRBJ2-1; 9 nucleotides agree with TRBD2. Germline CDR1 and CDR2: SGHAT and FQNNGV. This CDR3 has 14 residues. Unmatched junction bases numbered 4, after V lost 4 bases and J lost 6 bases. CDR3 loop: CASSYGLATNEQFF. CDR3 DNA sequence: TGTGCCAGCAGCTATGGACTAGCGACCAATGAGCAGTTCTTC.

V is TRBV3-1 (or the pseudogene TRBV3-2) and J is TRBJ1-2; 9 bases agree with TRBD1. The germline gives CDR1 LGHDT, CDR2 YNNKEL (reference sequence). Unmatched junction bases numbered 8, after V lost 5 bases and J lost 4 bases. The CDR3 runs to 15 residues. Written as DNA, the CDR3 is TGTGCCAGCAGCACAACGACAGGGGGGGTCTATGGCTACACCTTC. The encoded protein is CASSTTTGGVYGYTF.

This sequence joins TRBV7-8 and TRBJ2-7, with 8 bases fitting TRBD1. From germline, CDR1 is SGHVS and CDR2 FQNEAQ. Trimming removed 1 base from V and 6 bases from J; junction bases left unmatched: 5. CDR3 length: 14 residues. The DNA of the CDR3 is TGTGCCAGCAGCTTAGGGGGCAGGGGGCTCGAGCAGTACGTC. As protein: CASSLGGRGLEQYV.

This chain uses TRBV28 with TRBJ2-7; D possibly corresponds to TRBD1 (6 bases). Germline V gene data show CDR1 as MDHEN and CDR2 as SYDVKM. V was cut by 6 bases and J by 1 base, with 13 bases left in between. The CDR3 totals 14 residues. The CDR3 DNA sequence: TGTGCCAGCAGCCGACCGGGACATTCCTACGAGCAGTACGTC. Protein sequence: CASSRPGHSYEQYV.

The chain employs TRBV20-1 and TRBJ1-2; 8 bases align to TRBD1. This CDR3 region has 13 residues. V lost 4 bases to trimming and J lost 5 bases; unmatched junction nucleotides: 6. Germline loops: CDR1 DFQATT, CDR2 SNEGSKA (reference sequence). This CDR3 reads CSAIDRGGYGYTF. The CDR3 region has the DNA TGCAGTGCTATTGACAGGGGCGGGTATGGCTACACCTTC.

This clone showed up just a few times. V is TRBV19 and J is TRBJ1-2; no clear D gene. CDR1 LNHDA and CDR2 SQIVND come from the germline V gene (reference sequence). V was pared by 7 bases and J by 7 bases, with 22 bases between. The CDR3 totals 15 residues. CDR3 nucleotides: TGTGCCAGTAAAACAGCCGAGAGTGATCCCGGTGGCTACACCTTC. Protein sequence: CASKTAESDPGGYTF. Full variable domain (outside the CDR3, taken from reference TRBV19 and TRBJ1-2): DGGITQSPKYLFRKEGQNVTLSCEQNLNHDAMYWYRQDPGQGLRLIYYSQIVNDFQKGDIAEGYSVSREKKESFPLTVTSAQKNPTAFYLCASKTAESDPGGYTFGSGTRLTVV.